Listed below are T cell receptor beta chains from one sample, sequenced in a study of CD8 T cells in ankylosing spondylitis. Each CDR3 protein is one row after TCRdb ran MiXCR on the 5' RACE reads. Seen here are about 500,000 distinct CDR3 sequences, over 9.5% observed once, and the top ten hold nearly 7%. What was sequenced was blood, either unsorted or a sorted T cell fraction (not recorded which). All receptors come from a male donor with ankylosing spondylitis. Each CDR3 is given with its conserved first and last residue. A D gene is named only where the DNA matches it firmly. Clone size, where shown, is once, few, many, or a class for clones that have expanded.

>TRBV6-1|TRBD1|many|TRBJ1-5
CASSATGGNQPQHF
>TRBV6-2/TRBV6-3|TRBD2|NA|TRBJ2-2
CASSYRLAGETGELFF
>TRBV27|NA|few|TRBJ2-1
CASSIQRTHNEQFF
>TRBV29-1|TRBD1|many|TRBJ2-1
CSVPPSLQGAASANEQFF
>TRBV2|TRBD1|NA|TRBJ1-5
CASSAGQGARVGQPQHF
>TRBV29-1|NA|NA|TRBJ2-7
CSAGTTYSYEQYF
>TRBV10-3|TRBD2|few|TRBJ2-1
CAISESLGRGSYNEQFF
>TRBV12-3/TRBV12-4|TRBD2|many|TRBJ2-1
CASSLRSGGINEQFF
>TRBV20-1|TRBD2|NA|TRBJ2-3
CSASFRTSGSEDTQYF
>TRBV29-1|NA|NA|TRBJ1-5
CSAQAGGNQPQHF
>TRBV3-1|TRBD1|NA|TRBJ2-2
CASSQDLTGQANTGELFF
>TRBV10-3|TRBD1|few|TRBJ1-2
CAISRFGQGRYGYTF
>TRBV2|TRBD2|few|TRBJ2-1
CASSDGAGVSNEQFF
>TRBV6-6|NA|NA|TRBJ2-4
CASWEPKNIQYF
>TRBV6-5|NA|NA|TRBJ1-4
CASKLNRVAKLFF
>TRBV27|TRBD1|few|TRBJ2-1
CASTVGTGGHNEQFF
>TRBV5-1|NA|NA|TRBJ1-2
CASSWDTNYGYTF
>TRBV11-2|TRBD2|many|TRBJ2-2
CASSLAGGTNTGELFF
>TRBV20-1|TRBD2|many|TRBJ2-3
CSARDLLAGSTDTQYF
>TRBV28|TRBD2|NA|TRBJ2-7
CASSLSGLAGAITYEQYF
>TRBV11-2|TRBD2|few|TRBJ2-3
CASSLGLLAGFVDTQYF
>TRBV29-1|TRBD1|few|TRBJ1-3
CSVDRDATGNTIYF
>TRBV12-3/TRBV12-4|TRBD1|many|TRBJ2-3
CASSFQQGTDTQYF
>TRBV20-1|TRBD2|few|TRBJ2-1
CSALRREGSYNEQFF
>TRBV15|NA|NA|TRBJ1-1
CATSRGGFYTEAFF
>TRBV20-1|TRBD2|few|TRBJ2-1
CSARDPSGSGGSEQFF